The rows below give T cell receptor beta chains drawn from one sample of a study of siplizumab effects on memory and regulatory T cells. The table came from immunoSEQ multiplex PCR; TCRdb's copy has only in-frame clones and leaves some out. This table holds around 100,000 clones, about nine tenths found once. Material for sequencing was CD4+ T cells sorted from blood. The source of these receptors is a human donor in good health. Some clones in this sample may be carry-over from other donors' samples. Both conserved end residues are part of each CDR3. Fields, in order: V gene, D gene, J gene, clone size, CDR3 protein, CDR3 DNA. A D gene is named only where the DNA matches it firmly. Clone size is shown for a subset of rows, as once, few, many or a class of expanded clone.

v_call: TRBV2
d_call: .
j_call: TRBJ2-3
clone_size: .
cdr3_aa: CASSEIASTDTQYF
cdr3_nt: TGTGCCAGCAGTGAAATCGCTAGCACAGATACGCAGTATTTT

v_call: TRBV5-3
d_call: TRBD1
j_call: TRBJ1-4
clone_size: .
cdr3_aa: CARSSDRGQGKLFF
cdr3_nt: TGTGCCAGAAGCTCGGACAGGGGGCAGGGAAAACTGTTTTTT

v_call: TRBV18
d_call: TRBD1
j_call: TRBJ1-1
clone_size: .
cdr3_aa: CASSQGGYTEAFF
cdr3_nt: TGTGCCAGCTCCCAGGGGGGGTACACTGAAGCTTTCTTT

v_call: TRBV2
d_call: .
j_call: TRBJ2-7
clone_size: .
cdr3_aa: CASSPVESSSYEQYF
cdr3_nt: TGTGCCAGCAGTCCAGTGGAATCAAGCTCCTACGAGCAGTACTTC

v_call: TRBV2
d_call: .
j_call: TRBJ2-5
clone_size: .
cdr3_aa: CASRQKETQYF
cdr3_nt: TGTGCCAGCAGACAGAAAGAGACCCAGTACTTC

v_call: TRBV13
d_call: TRBD2
j_call: TRBJ2-7
clone_size: .
cdr3_aa: CASSSTGLAHEQYF
cdr3_nt: TGTGCCAGCAGCTCCACGGGACTAGCCCACGAGCAGTACTTC

v_call: TRBV28
d_call: .
j_call: TRBJ2-7
clone_size: .
cdr3_aa: CASSSSYEQYF
cdr3_nt: TGTGCCAGCAGTTCCTCCTACGAGCAGTACTTC

v_call: TRBV28
d_call: .
j_call: TRBJ1-4
clone_size: .
cdr3_aa: CASSLRFGRGEKLFF
cdr3_nt: TGTGCCAGCAGTTTAAGGTTCGGCAGGGGCGAAAAACTGTTTTTT

v_call: TRBV28
d_call: TRBD1
j_call: TRBJ2-2
clone_size: .
cdr3_aa: CAVRGTENTGELFF
cdr3_nt: TGTGCCGTTCGTGGGACAGAGAACACCGGGGAGCTGTTTTTT

v_call: TRBV18
d_call: TRBD1
j_call: TRBJ1-5
clone_size: .
cdr3_aa: CASSPGQSSNQPQHF
cdr3_nt: TGTGCCAGCTCACCGGGACAGAGTAGCAATCAGCCCCAGCATTTT

v_call: TRBV18
d_call: TRBD2
j_call: TRBJ2-1
clone_size: .
cdr3_aa: CASSLAGAYNEQFF
cdr3_nt: TGTGCCAGCAGTCTAGCGGGGGCCTACAATGAGCAGTTCTTC

v_call: TRBV18
d_call: .
j_call: TRBJ2-1
clone_size: .
cdr3_aa: CASSPRSKSSYNEQFF
cdr3_nt: TGTGCCAGCTCACCACGGTCGAAGAGCTCCTACAATGAGCAGTTCTTC

v_call: TRBV6-1
d_call: .
j_call: TRBJ1-1
clone_size: .
cdr3_aa: CASRAGTTEAFF
cdr3_nt: TGTGCCAGCAGGGCAGGGACCACTGAAGCTTTCTTT

v_call: TRBV18
d_call: .
j_call: TRBJ1-2
clone_size: .
cdr3_aa: CASSPTLARESGGYTF
cdr3_nt: TGTGCCAGCTCACCTACATTGGCCAGGGAATCTGGGGGCTACACCTTC

v_call: TRBV25-1
d_call: .
j_call: TRBJ2-7
clone_size: .
cdr3_aa: CASSEYPGSYEQYF
cdr3_nt: TGTGCCAGCAGTGAATACCCAGGCTCCTACGAGCAGTACTTC

v_call: TRBV27
d_call: TRBD1
j_call: TRBJ1-4
clone_size: .
cdr3_aa: CASSNRQGRGEKLFF
cdr3_nt: TGTGCCAGCAGTAACCGACAGGGTCGGGGGGAAAAACTGTTTTTT

v_call: TRBV5-1
d_call: TRBD1
j_call: TRBJ2-5
clone_size: once
cdr3_aa: CASSFDRAQETQYF
cdr3_nt: TGCGCCAGCAGCTTCGACAGGGCGCAAGAGACCCAGTACTTC

v_call: TRBV5-3
d_call: TRBD1
j_call: TRBJ2-7
clone_size: .
cdr3_aa: CARSQGTGNTRAF
cdr3_nt: TGTGCCAGAAGCCAAGGGACAGGAAACACCCGAGCCTTC

v_call: TRBV19
d_call: TRBD1
j_call: TRBJ1-2
clone_size: .
cdr3_aa: CASSSDRATGYTF
cdr3_nt: TGTGCCAGTAGTTCAGACAGGGCTACTGGCTACACCTTC

v_call: TRBV28
d_call: TRBD1
j_call: TRBJ2-7
clone_size: .
cdr3_aa: CATRQGASEQYF
cdr3_nt: TGTGCCACCAGACAGGGGGCGTCTGAGCAGTACTTC